The source of this TCR beta chain is a study of molecular identifiers for immune sequencing clone quantification. Trimming left V 1 base short and J 11 bases short, with 11 bases between. The germline CDR1 and CDR2 sequences are SEHNR and FQNEAQ (reference sequence). This CDR3 region has 12 residues. In TCRdb, the PCR reads were re-called with MiXCR into one record per CDR3 protein. The table has 460,000 or so distinct CDR3 sequences, over 20% seen once. Between roughly 18,000 and 1,100,000 sorted cells, with 10%, 30% or 50% RNA, yielded naive CD8 libraries. Sequencing was carried out using naive CD8+ T cells from blood, with Jurkat cell RNA spiked in. Subset reported: FACS-sorted CD8+CD4-CCR7+CD45RA+ naive T cells. This clonotype originated in a human donor in good health. Some libraries in this study had Jurkat cell RNA spiked in. This chain links TRBV7-9 with TRBJ1-1; D not resolved. The CDR3 sequence: CASSLVGLSAFF. The CDR3 bases are TGTGCCAGCAGCTTAGTAGGGTTGAGCGCTTTCTTT.